This TCR beta chain was sequenced during a study of Graves' ophthalmopathy and Graves' hyperthyroidism. Overall study results and limits: Using 13 signatures, a model distinguished ophthalmopathy from stable hyperthyroidism, reaching about 90% sensitivity and over 65% specificity.

A note on this clonotype: Its antigen is still unknown. A clone one base away is much larger, so this may be a read error.

Beta-chain TCR CDR3 regions were amplified from RNA transcripts. The first-round RT-PCR employed HTBI primers together with the Qiagen OneStep RT-PCR kit. A multiplex PCR was then performed as the second round. TCRdb redid the calling of the multiplex PCR reads with MiXCR, one entry per CDR3 protein. Here the sample spans over a million distinct CDR3 sequences, about two fifths being singletons. Germline values: CDR1 SGHTA, CDR2 FQGNSA. V lost 0 bases to trimming and J lost 4 bases, with 13 bases between them. This CDR3 contains 15 residues. This TCR derives from an adult man with Graves' hyperthyroidism. The genes are TRBV7-2 and TRBJ2-7; maybe TRBD2 (5 bases). The specimen sequenced was peripheral blood or thyroid tissue (not recorded which). CDR3 coding DNA: TGTGCCAGCAGCTTAGCCAACCTACTAGTTTACGAGCAGTACTTC. It translates to CASSLANLLVYEQYF.